The T cell receptor beta chain under discussion was sequenced for a study of glioma-infiltrating T cells after dendritic cell vaccination. Time point defined: after dendritic cell vaccination, including at tumor progression/relapse. Profiling relied on immunoSEQ multiplex PCR, and the TCRdb table lists in-frame clones only, not all of them. The table shows 90,000 to 95,000 clones, with roughly four fifths occurring only once. CDR1 and CDR2 from the germline V gene are MNHEY and SMNVEV (reference sequence). The CDR3 length is 18 residues. Trimming at V came to 0 bases and at J to 0 bases, leaving 8 bases not matched to a gene.

The J gene is TRBJ2-1, the V gene TRBV27; 7 nucleotides align to TRBD1. The specimen comprised blood, sampled after dendritic cell vaccination. The source is a human donor with glioblastoma. The CDR3 region has the DNA TGTGCCAGCAGTTTATCGAAGGGGGCAATCAGCTCCTACAATGAGCAGTTCTTC. Translating it yields CASSLSKGAISSYNEQFF.